This TCR beta chain comes out of a study of blood T cell repertoires in COVID-19. Whole-study context: Material from acute and convalescent COVID-19 was sourced from the United States, Italy and Spain. T cells, B-cell-depleted T cells, or PBMCs supplied cDNA or gDNA.

Trimming took 5 bases from V and 4 from J, leaving 9 bases between them. CDR3 length equals 13 residues. CDR1 is SEHNR, CDR2 FQNEAQ, per germline (reference sequence). In the authors' methods: For nucleated cells, counts were estimated from reference gene primer amplification. Sequencing was performed with immunoSEQ multiplex PCR; in TCRdb, only in-frame clones are kept and a portion is missing. V, J and clone size are those of that table, while D and trimming were read from the DNA. The data show approximately 280,000 clones, 70% to 90% seen once. This clone was found a few times. V gene TRBV7-9 combines with J gene TRBJ1-5, with D possibly matching TRBD1 (5 bases). The sequence derives from a woman between 65 and 79 years old with acute or convalescent COVID-19. The sample was peripheral blood. The CDR3 region has the DNA TGTGCCAGCAGCAGGGACGGGAATCAGCCCCAGCATTTT. As protein: CASSRDGNQPQHF.